Only a few counts were recorded for the clone carrying this TCR beta chain. What it binds is unknown. The record originates from a study of T cells in Graves' hyperthyroidism and ophthalmopathy. Amplification yielded TCR beta CDR3 regions, with RNA transcripts as the source. HTBI primers were employed in a first-round RT-PCR of the TCR CDR3. TCRdb re-called the multiplex PCR reads through MiXCR, storing one row per CDR3 protein. The data contain hundreds of thousands of distinct CDR3 sequences, about 14% of them singletons. Every diagnosis used clinical symptoms, serum thyroxine and TRAb, thyroid ultrasound and orbital computed tomography. The V and J ends lost 2 bases and 7 bases, in that order; junction bases with no gene match: 5. The CDR3 is made up of 15 amino acids. CDR1 is LNHDA, CDR2 SQIVND, per germline (reference sequence). Study conclusions and caveats: In validation, the model predicted ophthalmopathy. These predictions came a median roughly six months before onset. Ophthalmopathy could be told apart from stable hyperthyroidism with a 13 V-J model. Among clonotypes expanded in thyroid above 0.001, most were also found in blood.

V usage is TRBV19 and J usage is TRBJ2-2; TRBD1 matches at 9 bases. This TCR derives from a woman between 50 and 59 years old with Graves' ophthalmopathy. Sequencing was performed on blood. CDR3 sequence (DNA): TGTGCCAGTAGTATACATGACAGGGGGGTCGGGGAGCTGTTTTTT. It yields the protein CASSIHDRGVGELFF.